This T cell receptor (beta chain) was sequenced for a study of blood T cells in healthy people across ages. General study results and limits: Relative to aged donors, long-lived donors carried more naive CD4+ cells and displayed higher diversity.

With regard to this clonotype: Antigen unknown.

PCR was performed a second time for roughly 6 to 12 cycles using a sample-barcoded 5' primer and a J-beta primer mix. Each of the cDNA molecules was tagged by a template-switch adaptor with 12 random nucleotides. TCRdb reprocessed the 5' RACE reads with MiXCR, giving one entry per CDR3 protein. The sample has around 900,000 distinct CDR3 sequences; about 30% are singletons. Sample: blood. The clonotype comes from a woman older than 75 in good health.

CDR3 sequence (DNA): TGTGCCAGCGGACCCGGGACAGGGGTCGGGAACACTGAAGCTTTCTTT. It is translated as CASGPGTGVGNTEAFF. This chain links TRBV6-2 or TRBV6-3 with TRBJ1-1; 10 bases are a match to TRBD1. The J segment lost 1 base and the V segment lost 8 bases, leaving 10 bases of the junction unmatched. This CDR3 has 16 amino acids. Germline V gene data show CDR1 as MNHEY and CDR2 as SVGEGT.